The clone carrying this TCR beta chain showed up many times. Genomic DNA acted as the template from which TCR beta VDJ combination and CDR3 sequence profiling were carried out. TCRdb ran MiXCR on the reads and lists one entry per CDR3 protein. The sample has 150,000 to 200,000 distinct CDR3 sequences; under 75% are singletons. These data come from a study of CD8+CD57+ T cells in acquired aplastic anemia. Germline V gene data show CDR1 as PRHDT and CDR2 as FYEKMQ (reference sequence). This CDR3 is 13 amino acids long. V shed 4 bases and J shed 3 bases, with 8 bases lying between them. The sample consisted of sorted CD4+, CD8+, or CD8+CD57+ T cells (not recorded which) from PBMCs. This TCR was recovered from a human donor in good health. This rearrangement joins TRBV13 to TRBJ2-3; perhaps TRBD1 as D (6 bases). The CDR3 DNA is TGTGCCAGCAGCTCCAGGGGAACAGATACGCAGTATTTT. Translated, it gives CASSSRGTDTQYF.